This T cell receptor (beta chain) was identified in a study of T cell changes during pregnancy in multiple sclerosis. Produced via immunoSEQ multiplex PCR; TCRdb's table is partial and in-frame only. This sample has nearly 110,000 clones; approximately 90% occur once, and the top ten carry about 0.78%. The CDR3 contains 19 residues. Germline V gene lookup returns CDR1 SGDLS and CDR2 YYNGEE. Between the trimmed V and J ends, which lost 0 bases and 6 bases, there was a span of 24 bases. J is TRBJ2-2 and V is TRBV9, with D perhaps matching TRBD2 (5 bases). The sample was peripheral blood, taken in the third trimester of pregnancy. The source of this sequence is a female donor in good health, enrolled as a control in a pregnancy study. As DNA, the CDR3 is TGTGCCAGCAGCGTAGAGGGAGTGGGGTTTGGGGTCGTGGCCGGGGAGCTGTTTTTT. Encoded protein: CASSVEGVGFGVVAGELFF.